This T cell receptor (beta chain) was sequenced for a study of T cells in Graves' hyperthyroidism and ophthalmopathy (dated by TCRdb to between 2018 and 2020). For the wider study: Peripheral blood was sampled at the time of initial diagnosis, prior to any treatment. To identify TCR V-J signatures that set the groups apart, the researchers used a discovery cohort of 100 patients, made up of 40 to 45 with Graves' ophthalmopathy and some 60 with stable Graves' hyperthyroidism. An independent validation cohort of under 20 hyperthyroidism patients and approximately 15 patients who later progressed to ophthalmopathy tested prospective prediction of ophthalmopathy. The roughly 91 discovery patients were randomly divided into training and test sets at a 7:3 ratio. In over five Graves' hyperthyroidism patients, the study also compared T-cell repertoires from thyroid tissue with T-cell repertoires from blood. Following sampling, methimazole starting at 30 mg daily was given to hyperthyroidism patients, and high-dose intravenous methylprednisolone was given to ophthalmopathy patients. According to the paper, TCR Vbeta CDR3 sequencing was carried out on some 140 peripheral blood samples, which came from 40 to 45 ophthalmopathy, around 74 hyperthyroidism and approximately 17 progressor patients. What the study reported, not specific to this receptor: In validation, the model predicted progression to ophthalmopathy with 65% to 71% sensitivity and around 72% specificity, a median of 6.5 months before onset. No statistical method was used to set the sample size in advance, and investigators knew the group allocation. A 13 V-J signature model separated ophthalmopathy from stable hyperthyroidism, with about 90% sensitivity and 81% to 82% specificity in cross-validation and 80%/75% in testing. Blood samples also contained most of the expanded thyroid clonotypes (frequency above 0.001), which suggests that blood repertoires may reflect thyroid immune responses.

TCR beta CDR3 regions were amplified from RNA transcripts. The TCR CDR3 was subjected to a first round of RT-PCR using the HTBI primer set and the Qiagen OneStep RT-PCR kit. Libraries were constructed in a second round of multiplex PCR, after which size selection and purification were carried out. Libraries were sequenced paired-end with 100 bp reads on an Illumina HiSeq2000. Under the source paper's analysis protocol: Raw data were processed with SOAPnuke, discarding reads with adapters, uncalled bases, mean Phred below 15, or no exact constant-primer or identifier match. High-quality paired reads were merged with COPE v1.2.5, and unique nucleotide sequences were defined as clonotypes. MiTCR v1.1 was used to align clonotypes to the IMGT TRBV, TRBD and TRBJ reference segments. The analysis was restricted to V-J combinations with a frequency above 0.0001, which together covered about 99% of the repertoires. A TCS score was defined as the ratio between F50 (clonal expansion) and ExV (chaos), using BLOSUM62-based TCRdist between CDR3 peptides within each V-J. Welch's t-statistics and random forest reduced around 510 V-J features to about 13, which were used in a naive Bayes classifier (R e1071). TCRdb's own reprocessing of the public reads used fastp at Q25 and MiXCR and kept productive beta chains. Rows are unified per CDR3 protein, each entry keeping the most common DNA and genes. TCRdb's processing, not the authors', yielded these V and J calls. Counted in this sample were approximately 400,000 distinct CDR3 sequences; approximately 15% of them appeared once. About 31% of the sample is in the top ten clones.

This clonotype was seen a handful of times. Its antigen remains undetermined. Within one base of it there is no much larger clone, and no base qualities were kept. Stable Graves' hyperthyroidism was defined as the absence of progression to ophthalmopathy over 18 months of follow-up. Hyperthyroidism patients were newly diagnosed, with disease duration under 2 months, and aged 18 to 65 years. Any patient with an uncontrolled infection, another autoimmune disease, pregnancy or lactation was excluded. Clinical symptoms, serum thyroxine and TRAb, thyroid ultrasound, and orbital computed tomography formed the basis for the diagnoses. PBMCs were separated from roughly 10 ml of fresh peripheral blood using Ficoll-Paque density gradient centrifugation. Total RNA was extracted with Trizol reagent, and quality was checked on an Agilent 2100 Bioanalyzer. CDR1 SGDLS and CDR2 YYNGEE were looked up in the germline V gene. There are 15 amino acids in the CDR3, from cysteine to phenylalanine inclusive. Only the CDR3 part of the read is kept: 45 bases, read in frame from the first base. V trim: 0 bases; J trim: 1 base; unmatched bases: 1.

The sequencing input was blood. The receptor's source is a woman under 40 with Graves' hyperthyroidism. The chain uses TRBV9 and TRBJ1-5, with 7 central nucleotides matching TRBD1. At the DNA level, the sequence is TGTGCCAGCAGCGTAGAGGGACAGAGCAATCAGCCCCAGCATTTT. It translates as CASSVEGQSNQPQHF. With the rest looked up from the reference TRBV9 and TRBJ1-5 genes rather than sequenced, the full variable domain is DSGVTQTPKHLITATGQRVTLRCSPRSGDLSVYWYQQSLDQGLQFLIQYYNGEERAKGNILERFSAQQFPDLHSELNLSSLELGDSALYFCASSVEGQSNQPQHFGDGTRLSIL.